Reported below is one T cell receptor (beta chain). Its antigen remains unknown. Each CDR3 protein is one row after TCRdb ran MiXCR on the reads. The sample has approximately 910,000 distinct CDR3 sequences, 25% to 40% seen once. This specimen comes from a study of T cell repertoires in cytomegalovirus infection. Study context: Evidence of both CMV infection and a matching HLA type came from public TCR beta signatures. Whole-study results and caveats: Frequencies of public TCR beta families were cumulated, and this identified carriers of CMV plus the relevant HLA. HLA-C-restricted CMV-specific TCR beta clonotypes were dominant in the ex vivo response.

Sample: cultured CD8+ T cells from PBMCs, taken from culture after CMV antigen stimulation. This TCR derives from a human donor in good health (CMV status not recorded). Some clones in this sample may be carry-over from other donors' samples.

The DNA of the CDR3 is TGCAGCGGCCAAAGGGACCCTGGGGCTTTCTTT. Protein sequence: CSGQRDPGAFF. The chain combines TRBV29-1 with TRBJ1-1, with D tentatively TRBD1 (5 bases). The V end was cut by 7 bases, the J end by 11 bases, with 17 bases between. Per the germline V gene, CDR1 is SQVTM and CDR2 is ANQGSEA. The CDR3 sequence is 11 residues long.